This TCR beta chain came from a study of identical twins. The authors used template switching to add a universal primer site and gave cDNA unique molecular identifiers. Via MiXCR, TCRdb re-called the 5' RACE reads, giving one row per CDR3 protein. The sample carries about 660,000 distinct CDR3 sequences, 8.5% to 9% recorded once. This CDR3 is built from 15 residues. Unmatched junction bases numbered 4, after V lost 4 bases and J lost 2 bases. Germline CDR1 KGHDR, CDR2 SFDVKD. There are many counts of this clonotype. No antigen is known for it. Broader study findings: Out-of-frame TCR alpha sharing in monozygotic twins exceeded recombination model predictions.

These data are also associated with another study on yellow fever vaccine responses in identical twins. From that paper: Reportedly, twins showed a vaccine T cell response that looked partly convergent and partly personalized.

The chain joins TRBV24-1 to TRBJ2-5, with 9 bases identical to TRBD1. The receptor was derived from a woman between 18 and 30 years old in good health. The material sequenced was PBMCs. DNA for the CDR3: TGTGCCACCAGTGAGCCGACAGGGGGACAAGAGACCCAGTACTTC. Translation gives CATSEPTGGQETQYF.